This T cell receptor (beta chain) was profiled in a study of cytomegalovirus exposure and HLA in healthy donors. The study ran its PCR with 60 Vbeta and 13 Jbeta primers. Profiled with immunoSEQ multiplex PCR; TCRdb holds only in-frame clones, not every one. In the table there are over 150,000 clones, approximately 74% of which are singletons. With regard to this clone: The sample contains more than one DNA sequence encoding this CDR3.

Specimen: PBMCs. The TCR sequence derives from a woman aged 25 to 39 in good health and CMV-seronegative.

Here the CDR3 reads CASSYSRNTEAFF. In DNA form, the CDR3 reads TGTGCCAGCAGTTACTCGAGGAACACTGAAGCTTTCTTT. The chain couples TRBV6-5 to TRBJ1-1; D not certain. Per the germline V gene, CDR1 is MNHEY and CDR2 is SVGAGI. The CDR3 is 13 amino acids. The V and J ends lost 0 bases and 1 base respectively, with 3 bases between them.